Each of the 9 T cell receptor beta chains below was sequenced from the same sample in a study of OX40 agonist ivuxolimab in advanced cancers. Profiled with immunoSEQ multiplex PCR; TCRdb holds only in-frame clones, not every one. The profile covers tens of thousands of clones, with around nine tenths appearing a single time and approximately 19% taken by the ten largest. This specimen was CD4+ or CD8+ T cells sorted from blood, taken in a trial of the OX40 agonist ivuxolimab. These receptors originate from an adult with an advanced solid tumor such as melanoma, head and neck, liver or kidney cancer.

The chain recombines TRBV27 with TRBJ2-7; TRBD2 agrees at 13 bases. Germline V gene lookup returns CDR1 MNHEY and CDR2 SMNVEV (reference sequence). The CDR3 length is 16 residues. The V gene end was trimmed by 5 bases and the J gene end by 7 bases; junction bases not matched to a gene: 11. The CDR3 sequence is CASSPGLAGDPREQYF. CDR3 coding DNA: TGTGCCAGCAGTCCAGGACTAGCGGGAGACCCGAGGGAGCAGTACTTC.

V is TRBV11-2 and J is TRBJ1-1; a possible D gene is TRBD1 (5 bases). The CDR3 length is 15 residues. V lost 5 bases to trimming and J lost 1 base, with 14 bases between them. Germline loops: CDR1 SGHAT, CDR2 FQNNGV. CDR3: CASSLPRGPNTEAFF. For the CDR3, the DNA is TGTGCCAGCAGCCTACCGAGGGGCCCGAACACTGAAGCTTTCTTT.

The chain uses TRBV28 and TRBJ2-5; TRBD2 aligns across 13 bases. J gave up 4 bases and V 6 bases, and 11 bases lay outside the gene matches. The CDR3 runs 17 residues. Germline assignment: CDR1 MDHEN and CDR2 SYDVKM. CDR3 sequence: CASRTGLAGALGETQYF. The CDR3 DNA follows: TGTGCCAGCAGGACCGGACTAGCGGGGGCCCTCGGAGAGACCCAGTACTTC.

The chain recombines TRBV7-9 with TRBJ2-3; TRBD2 agrees at 10 bases. The length of the CDR3 is 15 residues. CDR1 and CDR2 (germline): SEHNR, FQNEAQ (reference sequence). J was trimmed by 3 bases and V by 4 bases; bases with no gene match: 4. The CDR3, as DNA: TGTGCCAGCAGCTCTGGACTAGCGGCGACAGATACGCAGTATTTT. Amino acid sequence: CASSSGLAATDTQYF.

The rearrangement links TRBV6-1 to TRBJ2-2, with 9 bases matching TRBD2. This CDR3 contains 16 residues. Per germline, CDR1 MNHNS and CDR2 SASEGT. Trimming cost V 2 bases and J 7 bases; bases outside gene matches: 8. For the CDR3, the DNA is TGTGCCAGCAGTGAATTTAGCGGGAGAGGGGACGGGGAGCTGTTTTTT. Encoded protein: CASSEFSGRGDGELFF.

The chain links TRBV5-1 to TRBJ2-7, with 8 bases that match TRBD2. Germline CDR1 reads SGHRS; CDR2 reads YFSETQ. The V segment lost 3 bases and the J segment 2 bases; nucleotides outside the gene matches: 7. The CDR3 contains 15 residues. The CDR3 loop is CASSYGLADTYEQYF. The CDR3 DNA is TGCGCCAGCAGCTATGGACTAGCCGATACCTACGAGCAGTACTTC. Supplemented by reference TRBV5-1 and TRBJ2-7, the full variable domain reads KAGVTQTPRYLIKTRGQQVTLSCSPISGHRSVSWYQQTPGQGLQFLFEYFSETQRNKGNFPGRFSGRQFSNSRSEMNVSTLELGDSALYLCASSYGLADTYEQYFGPGTRLTVT.

The chain couples TRBV11-3 to TRBJ1-5, with D uncertain. Germline V gives CDR1 SGHNT, CDR2 YENEEA. The CDR3 spans 13 residues. V lost 0 bases and J 7 bases, leaving 7 bases between the germline ends. CDR3 coding DNA: TGTGCCAGCAGCTTAGAGGTGGGACAGCCCCAGCATTTT. It translates to CASSLEVGQPQHF.

The chain uses TRBV6-5 and TRBJ2-5; 8 nucleotides align to TRBD2. CDR3 length equals 15 residues. V was clipped by 2 bases and J by 3 bases; unmatched bases: 5. The germline gives CDR1 MNHEY, CDR2 SVGAGI. The CDR3 DNA reads as TGTGCCAGCAGTTACGATCCGGGAGGGAAAGAGACCCAGTACTTC. It yields the protein CASSYDPGGKETQYF.

This chain joins TRBV5-1 and TRBJ2-1, with 8 bases fitting TRBD2. Germline V gives CDR1 SGHRS, CDR2 YFSETQ. Trimming cost V 10 bases and J 4 bases; bases outside gene matches: 10. The CDR3 runs to 14 residues. DNA of the CDR3: TGCGCCGGCTTTCTACTAGCGGCTTACAATGAGCAGTTCTTC. Translated, it gives CAGFLLAAYNEQFF.